This T cell receptor (beta chain) was documented in a study of blood T cell repertoires in COVID-19. The wider study: Donors in the United States, Italy and Spain gave samples during acute or convalescent COVID-19. Sample material is recorded as cDNA or gDNA derived from T cells, B-cell-depleted T cells, or PBMCs.

The V gene lost 1 base and the J gene lost 5 bases, with 5 bases spanning the gap. Germline values: CDR1 LNHDA, CDR2 SQIVND (reference sequence). The CDR3 has 13 residues. As originally analysed: Scientists estimated how many nucleated cells there were by amplifying reference gene primers. Repertoires were generated with immunoSEQ multiplex PCR, while TCRdb's copy carries only in-frame clones and drops some. From that table come the V and J calls and clone size; the DNA was used to work out D and trimming. The sample has about 180,000 clones, about three quarters seen once. The chain employs TRBV19 and TRBJ1-4; D gene unclear. Sequencing input: peripheral blood. The clonotype originates from a woman aged 70-85 years with acute or convalescent COVID-19. The CDR3 bases are TGTGCCAGTAGTATAGCCCTCAATGAAAAACTGTTTTTT. Translating gives CASSIALNEKLFF.